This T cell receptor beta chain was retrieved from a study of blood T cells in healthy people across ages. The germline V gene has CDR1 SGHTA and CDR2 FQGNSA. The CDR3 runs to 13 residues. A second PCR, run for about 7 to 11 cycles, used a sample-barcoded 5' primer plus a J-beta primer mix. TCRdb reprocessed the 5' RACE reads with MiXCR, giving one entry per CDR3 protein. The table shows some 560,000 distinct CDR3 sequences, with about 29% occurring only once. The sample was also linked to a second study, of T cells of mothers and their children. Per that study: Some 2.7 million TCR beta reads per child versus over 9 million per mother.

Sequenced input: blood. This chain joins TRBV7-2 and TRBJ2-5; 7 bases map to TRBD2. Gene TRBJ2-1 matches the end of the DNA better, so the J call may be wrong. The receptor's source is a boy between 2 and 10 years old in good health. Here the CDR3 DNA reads TGTGCCAGCAGCGAGATGATGGGAGGGGAGCAGTTCTTC. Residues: CASSEMMGGEQFF.